A selection of T cell receptor beta chains follows, all from one sample in a study of sequential checkpoint blockade in melanoma. Sequenced by immunoSEQ multiplex PCR; TCRdb stores in-frame clones only, minus some. The sample lists 10,000 to 15,000 clones; 55% to 65% were seen once. The source was CD8+ T cells sorted from blood (inferred from file names), collected from a patient given nivolumab and ipilimumab in sequence. The receptors were sampled from a human donor with melanoma. The CDR3 runs from the conserved cysteine through the conserved F or W. The D gene is left open where the match is weak. Only part of the rows carry a size: once, few, many, or a class if the clone is expanded.

D gene | J gene | CDR3 length | clone size | V gene | CDR3 DNA | CDR3 protein
- | TRBJ1-1 | 14 | - | TRBV28 | TGTGCCAGCAGTTTAGGACATCGGGCTACTGAAGCTTTCTTT | CASSLGHRATEAFF
TRBD2 | TRBJ2-7 | 16 | - | TRBV18 | TGTGCCAGCTCACACGGGACTAGCGGGAGTTCCTACGAGCAGTACTTC | CASSHGTSGSSYEQYF
TRBD1 | TRBJ1-1 | 16 | - | TRBV2 | TGTGCCAGCAGTGTCCCGGGACAGGGCGGGAACACTGAAGCTTTCTTT | CASSVPGQGGNTEAFF
TRBD1 | TRBJ1-6 | 20 | few | TRBV7-6 | TGTGCCAGCAGCTTAATTCCAGTATCAGGGACAGGGGCCATGGAGGGGCCCCTCCACTTT | CASSLIPVSGTGAMEGPLHF
TRBD1 | TRBJ2-7 | 15 | few | TRBV2 | TGTGCCAGCAGTGACCCATACAGGGGTTCCTACGAGCAGTACTTC | CASSDPYRGSYEQYF
- | TRBJ2-7 | 15 | - | TRBV27 | TGTGCCAGCAGCAACACAGGGGGGGCCTCCTACGAGCAGTACTTC | CASSNTGGASYEQYF
- | TRBJ1-1 | 13 | few | TRBV7-9 | TGTGCCAGCAGCTTAGGAGCTCTCACTGAAGCTTTCTTT | CASSLGALTEAFF
- | TRBJ1-1 | 13 | - | TRBV30 | TGTGCCTGGAGTGTCTCTGGGGGGACTGAAGCTTTCTTT | CAWSVSGGTEAFF
- | TRBJ1-1 | 14 | - | TRBV4-1 | TGCGCCAGCAGCCATCAACAGGGAACGACTGAAGCTTTCTTT | CASSHQQGTTEAFF
- | TRBJ1-5 | 13 | - | TRBV19 | TGTGCCAGTAGTTTCGGGGGTGGGCAGCCCCAGCATTTT | CASSFGGGQPQHF
- | TRBJ2-7 | 13 | few | TRBV5-8 | TGTGCCAGCAGCTTGCCCGTCTCCTACGAGCAGTACTTC | CASSLPVSYEQYF
- | TRBJ2-2 | 16 | few | TRBV2 | TGTGCCAGCAGTGGCCAAGGGGCAGGTATCGGCGGGGAGCTGTTTTTT | CASSGQGAGIGGELFF
TRBD2 | TRBJ2-1 | 16 | few | TRBV6-4 | TGTGCCAGCAGTGACGATAGCGGGAGACCCTACAATGAGCAGTTCTTC | CASSDDSGRPYNEQFF
TRBD2 | TRBJ2-1 | 18 | - | TRBV27 | TGTGCCAGCAGTCCCGAAACTAGCGGTAAATTCTCCTACAATGAGCAGTTCTTC | CASSPETSGKFSYNEQFF
TRBD2 | TRBJ2-1 | 15 | medium-sized | TRBV4-1 | TGCGCCAGCAGCCCCCGACTAGCGGAGTACAATGAGCAGTTCTTC | CASSPRLAEYNEQFF
TRBD2 | TRBJ2-1 | 19 | - | TRBV10-2 | TGCGCCAGCAGCGCCCGGCTAGCGGGGGCCTCGAGCTCCTACAATGAGCAGTTCTTC | CASSARLAGASSSYNEQFF
TRBD2 | TRBJ2-1 | 15 | - | TRBV9 | TGTGCCGGCAGCGTAGATAGCGGGGGGTTCAATGAGCAGTTCTTC | CAGSVDSGGFNEQFF
- | TRBJ1-1 | 18 | few | TRBV15 | TGTGCCACCAGCAGAGACCATAAACAGGGAGGGCCTAACACTGAAGCTTTCTTT | CATSRDHKQGGPNTEAFF
TRBD2 | TRBJ2-5 | 16 | - | TRBV5-1 | TGCGCCAGCAGCTTGACAGGGACTAGCTACCAAGAGACCCAGTACTTC | CASSLTGTSYQETQYF
TRBD2 | TRBJ2-1 | 15 | - | TRBV30 | TGTGCCTGGAGTACAGCGGGGGGAGCCTACAATGAGCAGTTCTTC | CAWSTAGGAYNEQFF
- | TRBJ2-5 | 11 | - | TRBV28 | TGTGCCAGCAGTAACGGAGAGACCCAGTACTTC | CASSNGETQYF
- | TRBJ2-5 | 14 | - | TRBV7-9 | TGTGCCAGCAGCTCTCTCGGGGATGGGGAGACCCAGTACTTC | CASSSLGDGETQYF
TRBD2 | TRBJ2-2 | 14 | - | TRBV7-3 | TGTGCCAGCCAGGGACTAGCGGGACAAGGGGAGCTGTTTTTT | CASQGLAGQGELFF